This is a list of T cell receptor beta chains from one sample in a study of T cells in Graves' hyperthyroidism and ophthalmopathy. TCRdb re-called the multiplex PCR reads with MiXCR, one entry per CDR3 protein. The sample contains 490,000 or so distinct CDR3 sequences, about 45% of which appear only once. Material: peripheral blood or thyroid tissue (not recorded which). These receptors all come from an adult woman with Graves' disease, either hyperthyroidism or ophthalmopathy (not recorded which). Each CDR3 is given without its conserved first and last residue.

J gene: TRBJ1-2
CDR3 length: 11
V gene: TRBV12-3/TRBV12-4
CDR3 protein: ASSFGGGGGYT

J gene: TRBJ1-2
CDR3 length: 13
V gene: TRBV5-1
CDR3 protein: ASSLRGTANYGYT

J gene: TRBJ2-7
CDR3 length: 12
V gene: TRBV10-3
CDR3 protein: ATSGGGSRYEQY

J gene: TRBJ1-2
CDR3 length: 12
V gene: TRBV6-5
CDR3 protein: ASREPGSNYGYT

J gene: TRBJ1-2
CDR3 length: 12
V gene: TRBV4-1
CDR3 protein: ASSQDQGRDGYT

J gene: TRBJ2-1
CDR3 length: 14
V gene: TRBV11-2
CDR3 protein: ASTPEAESSYNEQF

J gene: TRBJ2-2
CDR3 length: 14
V gene: TRBV4-1
CDR3 protein: ASSQERQSNTGELS

J gene: TRBJ1-1
CDR3 length: 10
V gene: TRBV10-3
CDR3 protein: AISERETEAF

J gene: TRBJ2-5
CDR3 length: 12
V gene: TRBV10-2
CDR3 protein: ASSEVRGGETQY

J gene: TRBJ2-7
CDR3 length: 12
V gene: TRBV10-1
CDR3 protein: ASKGGTPSYEQY

J gene: TRBJ1-2
CDR3 length: 14
V gene: TRBV10-2
CDR3 protein: ASSPAWSTASYGYT

J gene: TRBJ2-5
CDR3 length: 14
V gene: TRBV29-1
CDR3 protein: SSYGWQASAEETQY

J gene: TRBJ2-2
CDR3 length: 14
V gene: TRBV7-2
CDR3 protein: ASSPRGGRGTGELF

J gene: TRBJ1-2
CDR3 length: 10
V gene: TRBV29-1
CDR3 protein: SARRGNYGYT

J gene: TRBJ2-7
CDR3 length: 14
V gene: TRBV4-2
CDR3 protein: ASSQVGRAGSDEQY

J gene: TRBJ1-1
CDR3 length: 12
V gene: TRBV19
CDR3 protein: ASRGQGARTEAF

J gene: TRBJ1-3
CDR3 length: 13
V gene: TRBV18
CDR3 protein: ASSSETITGNTIY

J gene: TRBJ1-2
CDR3 length: 11
V gene: TRBV20-1
CDR3 protein: SGLGLLDYGYT

J gene: TRBJ2-2
CDR3 length: 13
V gene: TRBV2
CDR3 protein: ASNQVALSTGELF

J gene: TRBJ1-6
CDR3 length: 10
V gene: TRBV5-1
CDR3 protein: ASSEPGLPLH

J gene: TRBJ1-1
CDR3 length: 9
V gene: TRBV10-3
CDR3 protein: ASGVGTEAF

J gene: TRBJ2-5
CDR3 length: 13
V gene: TRBV4-3
CDR3 protein: ASSQVTGAEETQY

J gene: TRBJ2-2
CDR3 length: 13
V gene: TRBV28
CDR3 protein: ASSPDGANTGELF

J gene: TRBJ1-2
CDR3 length: 13
V gene: TRBV10-2
CDR3 protein: ASSESRTGSYGYT

J gene: TRBJ1-1
CDR3 length: 11
V gene: TRBV7-9
CDR3 protein: ASSLLQATEAF

J gene: TRBJ2-1
CDR3 length: 13
V gene: TRBV29-1
CDR3 protein: SVEGLGDSYNEQF

J gene: TRBJ2-5
CDR3 length: 10
V gene: TRBV29-1
CDR3 protein: SVIWGGETQY

J gene: TRBJ2-2
CDR3 length: 16
V gene: TRBV19
CDR3 protein: ASNRRPGGISGTGELF

J gene: TRBJ1-2
CDR3 length: 12
V gene: TRBV10-3
CDR3 protein: AISEPGVVYGYT

J gene: TRBJ2-5
CDR3 length: 13
V gene: TRBV7-2
CDR3 protein: ASSLAQGAEETQY

J gene: TRBJ2-7
CDR3 length: 13
V gene: TRBV9
CDR3 protein: ASSEDSGRRREQY

J gene: TRBJ2-7
CDR3 length: 10
V gene: TRBV20-1
CDR3 protein: SARRDSYEQY

J gene: TRBJ2-7
CDR3 length: 14
V gene: TRBV10-3
CDR3 protein: AISESGQGVSYEQY

J gene: TRBJ2-2
CDR3 length: 11
V gene: TRBV15
CDR3 protein: ATSGGPLEELF

J gene: TRBJ2-7
CDR3 length: 12
V gene: TRBV7-9
CDR3 protein: ASSHGQGRYEQY

J gene: TRBJ1-5
CDR3 length: 12
V gene: TRBV2
CDR3 protein: ASSLFYPNQPQH

J gene: TRBJ1-1
CDR3 length: 12
V gene: TRBV7-9
CDR3 protein: ASSNQGLAAEAF

J gene: TRBJ2-7
CDR3 length: 12
V gene: TRBV19
CDR3 protein: ASSPTGGRYEQY

J gene: TRBJ2-7
CDR3 length: 15
V gene: TRBV10-3
CDR3 protein: AISDMTGTTPAYEQY

J gene: TRBJ2-7
CDR3 length: 12
V gene: TRBV2
CDR3 protein: ASSRQGAGGEQY

J gene: TRBJ2-5
CDR3 length: 11
V gene: TRBV24-1
CDR3 protein: ATSGTSGETQY

J gene: TRBJ1-1
CDR3 length: 11
V gene: TRBV19
CDR3 protein: ASIAGRGTEAF

J gene: TRBJ1-2
CDR3 length: 8
V gene: TRBV10-3
CDR3 protein: AISGYGNT

J gene: TRBJ1-2
CDR3 length: 11
V gene: TRBV19
CDR3 protein: ASKARGLYGYT

J gene: TRBJ1-6
CDR3 length: 14
V gene: TRBV6-5
CDR3 protein: ASSAKTSGYNSPLH

J gene: TRBJ2-7
CDR3 length: 10
V gene: TRBV5-6
CDR3 protein: ASSLDREEQY

J gene: TRBJ1-4
CDR3 length: 13
V gene: TRBV7-2
CDR3 protein: ASSIRTERSEKLF

J gene: NA
CDR3 length: 11
V gene: TRBV20-1
CDR3 protein: SARAGQQETQY

J gene: TRBJ2-1
CDR3 length: 11
V gene: TRBV10-1
CDR3 protein: ASSPAKYNEQF

J gene: TRBJ2-7
CDR3 length: 12
V gene: TRBV29-1
CDR3 protein: SVDDGGTVYEQY

J gene: TRBJ1-2
CDR3 length: 10
V gene: TRBV7-9
CDR3 protein: ASSLAYRGYT

J gene: TRBJ1-6
CDR3 length: 13
V gene: TRBV13
CDR3 protein: ASSLDPGENSPLH

J gene: TRBJ2-5
CDR3 length: 13
V gene: TRBV24-1
CDR3 protein: ATSEPTGGSDTQY

J gene: TRBJ2-7
CDR3 length: 10
V gene: TRBV29-1
CDR3 protein: SDGTGVGEQY

J gene: TRBJ2-7
CDR3 length: 13
V gene: TRBV7-2
CDR3 protein: ASSYFSGRSGEQY

J gene: TRBJ2-2
CDR3 length: 15
V gene: TRBV7-8
CDR3 protein: ASSILPGQGNTGELF